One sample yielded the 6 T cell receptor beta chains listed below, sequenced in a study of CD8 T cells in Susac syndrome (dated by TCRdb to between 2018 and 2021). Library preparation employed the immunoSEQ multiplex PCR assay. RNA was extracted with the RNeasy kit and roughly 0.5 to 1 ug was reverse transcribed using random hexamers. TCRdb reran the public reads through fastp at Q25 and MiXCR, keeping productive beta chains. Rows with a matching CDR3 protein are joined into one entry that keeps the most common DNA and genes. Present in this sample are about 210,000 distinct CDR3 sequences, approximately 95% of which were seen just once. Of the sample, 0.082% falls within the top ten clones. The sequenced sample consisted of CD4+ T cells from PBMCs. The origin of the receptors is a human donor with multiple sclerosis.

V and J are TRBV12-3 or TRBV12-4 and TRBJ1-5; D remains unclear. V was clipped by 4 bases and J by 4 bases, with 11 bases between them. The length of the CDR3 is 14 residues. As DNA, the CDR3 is TGTGCCAGCAGTTGGGGTCTCTTTAATCAGCCCCAGCATTTT. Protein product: CASSWGLFNQPQHF.

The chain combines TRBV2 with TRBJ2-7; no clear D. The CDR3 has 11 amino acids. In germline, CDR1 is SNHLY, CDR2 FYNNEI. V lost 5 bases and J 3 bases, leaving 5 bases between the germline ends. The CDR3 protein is CASSPNYEQYV. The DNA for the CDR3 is TGTGCCAGCAGTCCCAACTACGAGCAGTACGTC.

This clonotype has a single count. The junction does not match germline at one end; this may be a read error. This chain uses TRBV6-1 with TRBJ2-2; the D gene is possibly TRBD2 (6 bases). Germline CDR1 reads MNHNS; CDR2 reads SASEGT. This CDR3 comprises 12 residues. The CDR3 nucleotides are TGTGCCAGCAGGGAAGCGGGCGGGGAGCTGTTTTTT. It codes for CASREAGGELFF.

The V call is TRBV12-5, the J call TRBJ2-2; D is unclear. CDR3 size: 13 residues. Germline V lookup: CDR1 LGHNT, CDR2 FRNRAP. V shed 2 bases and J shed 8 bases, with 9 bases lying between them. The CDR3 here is CASGLRIEGELFF. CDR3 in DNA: TGTGCTAGTGGTTTGCGCATCGAGGGGGAGCTGTTTTTT.

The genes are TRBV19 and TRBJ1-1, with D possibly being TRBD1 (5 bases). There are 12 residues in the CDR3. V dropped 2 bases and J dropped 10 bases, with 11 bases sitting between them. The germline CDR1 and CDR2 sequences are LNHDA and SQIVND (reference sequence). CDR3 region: CASSIIQGSAFF. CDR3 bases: TGTGCCAGTAGTATAATCCAGGGTTCAGCTTTCTTT.

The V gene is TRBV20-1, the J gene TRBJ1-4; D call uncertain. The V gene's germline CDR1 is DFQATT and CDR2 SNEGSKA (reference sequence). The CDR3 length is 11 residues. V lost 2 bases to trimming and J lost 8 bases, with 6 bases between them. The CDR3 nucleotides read TGCAGTGCTAGATTGGGAGAAAAACTGTTTTTT. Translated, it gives CSARLGEKLFF.